What follows are 12 T cell receptor beta chains derived from one specimen sequenced in a study of blood T cell repertoires in COVID-19. The table came from immunoSEQ multiplex PCR; TCRdb's copy has only in-frame clones and leaves some out. The table records roughly 300,000 clones, roughly 87% of them present only once. Input material: PBMCs or T cells enriched from blood (not recorded which). The receptors derive from a woman aged 30 to 39 who had recovered from COVID-19.

This clone was counted between two and nine times. CDR3 nucleotide sequence: TGTGCCAGCAGCCCCACCACAGGGACCAGGTCCTCCTACGAGCAGTACTTC. Encoded protein: CASSPTTGTRSSYEQYF. V gene TRBV5-4 combines with J gene TRBJ2-7, with D possibly being TRBD1 (6 bases). V was clipped by 4 bases and J by 0 bases, with 20 bases between them. This CDR3 has 17 amino acids. The germline CDR1 and CDR2 sequences are SGHNT and YYREEE (reference sequence).

The chain is built from TRBV30 and TRBJ1-1; D not certain. There are 16 residues in the CDR3. Trimming stripped 1 base from V and 5 bases from J, with 20 bases between. Looked up from germline, CDR1 is GTSNPN and CDR2 is SVGIG (reference sequence). The CDR3 spells CAWSGLQPLRRTEAFF. The CDR3 region has the DNA TGTGCCTGGAGTGGACTACAGCCCTTACGGAGAACTGAAGCTTTCTTT. The full variable domain, its missing parts supplied by reference TRBV30 and TRBJ1-1, is SQTIHQWPATLVQPVGSPLSLECTVEGTSNPNLYWYRQAAGRGLQLLFYSVGIGQISSEVPQNLSASRPQDRQFILSSKKLLLSDSGFYLCAWSGLQPLRRTEAFFGQGTRLTVV.

The V and J genes are TRBV29-1 and TRBJ2-1; 11 positions agree with TRBD2. The CDR3 runs 17 residues. Germline V gives CDR1 SQVTM, CDR2 ANQGSEA. The ends lost 7 bases at V and 3 bases at J; junction bases unmatched: 14. CDR3 in DNA: TGCAGCGCCCTCTCGTTCCTAGCGGGGGGTCGCTACAATGAGCAGTTCTTC. It specifies CSALSFLAGGRYNEQFF.

The genes are TRBV7-2 and TRBJ1-4, with 9 bases lining up with TRBD1. The CDR3 extends over 14 amino acids. Germline-derived CDR1 and CDR2 are SGHTA and FQGNSA. J lost 7 bases, V lost 5 bases, and 5 bases had no gene match. The CDR3 loop reads CASSIRDRAEKLFF. The CDR3 region has the DNA TGTGCCAGCAGCATTAGGGACAGGGCTGAAAAACTGTTTTTT.

The table lists this clone with a count of one. The chain couples TRBV7-9 to TRBJ1-2; D not certain. Germline CDR1 SEHNR, CDR2 FQNEAQ (reference sequence). Trimming left V 1 base short and J 1 base short, with 4 bases between. The CDR3 extends over 13 amino acids. The CDR3 bases are TGTGCCAGCAGCTTAGGAGTTAACTATGGCTACACCTTC. It codes for CASSLGVNYGYTF.

This chain joins TRBV18 and TRBJ1-4, with D possibly TRBD1 on 6 matching bases. CDR1 KGHSH and CDR2 LQKENI come from the germline V gene. The V gene lost 3 bases and the J gene lost 5 bases, with 13 bases spanning the gap. The CDR3 length is 15 residues. Written as DNA, the CDR3 is TGTGCCAGCTCACCGCTGGGACAAGGCAATGAAAAACTGTTTTTT. Translation: CASSPLGQGNEKLFF.

This clone was detected only once. V is TRBV11-2 and J is TRBJ2-1, with D possibly being TRBD1 (5 bases). Per the germline V gene, CDR1 is SGHAT and CDR2 is FQNNGV. Trimming cost V 7 bases and J 3 bases, with 22 bases left between them. The CDR3 sequence is 17 residues long. The CDR3 sequence: CASTSFWVDKGYNEQFF. The CDR3 region has the DNA TGTGCCAGCACCTCATTTTGGGTGGACAAGGGCTACAATGAGCAGTTCTTC. Using reference TRBV11-2 and TRBJ2-1 for the parts outside the CDR3, the full variable domain is EAGVAQSPRYKIIEKRQSVAFWCNPISGHATLYWYQQILGQGPKLLIQFQNNGVVDDSQLPKDRFSAERLKGVDSTLKIQPAKLEDSAVYLCASTSFWVDKGYNEQFFGPGTRLTVL.

This clone occurred once. The chain combines TRBV27 with TRBJ1-6; D is unresolved. The germline V and J ends were trimmed by 6 bases and 6 bases, with 12 bases remaining between them. This CDR3 is 14 amino acids long. Germline CDR1 is MNHEY and CDR2 is SMNVEV (reference sequence). The CDR3 sequence is CASRPRGFNSPLHF. CDR3 in DNA: TGTGCCAGCAGGCCCCGAGGTTTTAATTCACCCCTCCACTTT.

The sample holds one count of this clone. The chain recombines TRBV5-6 with TRBJ2-7; the D gene is possibly TRBD2 (7 bases). The CDR3 length is 14 residues. The V and J ends lost 2 bases and 1 base respectively, with 10 bases between them. Germline V gives CDR1 SGHDT, CDR2 YYEEEE. DNA of the CDR3: TGTGCCAGCAGCTTAGAGGGGGGGTCCTACGAGCAGTACTTC. Its translation is CASSLEGGSYEQYF.

The chain is built from TRBV5-4 and TRBJ2-7; 13 bases align to TRBD2. Trimming took 4 bases from V and 4 from J; bases not matched to a gene: 5. Germline values: CDR1 SGHNT, CDR2 YYREEE (reference sequence). The CDR3 length is 15 residues. CDR3 sequence: CASSPWTSGGYEQYF. CDR3 in DNA: TGTGCCAGCAGCCCTTGGACTAGCGGGGGATACGAGCAGTACTTC.

This chain connects TRBV27 to TRBJ1-1; no reliable D call. This CDR3 region has 14 residues. Trimming cost V 4 bases and J 2 bases, with 11 bases left between them. CDR1 and CDR2 from the germline V gene are MNHEY and SMNVEV (reference sequence). CDR3 protein: CASSSLSSNTEAFF. The CDR3 bases are TGTGCCAGCAGTTCTCTGAGTTCAAACACTGAAGCTTTCTTT.

The J gene is TRBJ2-2, the V gene TRBV18; 10 bases line up with TRBD1. Germline CDR1 is KGHSH and CDR2 is LQKENI. The CDR3 is 15 amino acids. V lost 4 bases, J lost 6 bases, and 5 bases stayed unmatched. The CDR3 loop reads CASSRSGTGAGELFF. The CDR3 DNA reads TGTGCCAGCTCACGGTCCGGGACAGGGGCCGGGGAGCTGTTTTTT.